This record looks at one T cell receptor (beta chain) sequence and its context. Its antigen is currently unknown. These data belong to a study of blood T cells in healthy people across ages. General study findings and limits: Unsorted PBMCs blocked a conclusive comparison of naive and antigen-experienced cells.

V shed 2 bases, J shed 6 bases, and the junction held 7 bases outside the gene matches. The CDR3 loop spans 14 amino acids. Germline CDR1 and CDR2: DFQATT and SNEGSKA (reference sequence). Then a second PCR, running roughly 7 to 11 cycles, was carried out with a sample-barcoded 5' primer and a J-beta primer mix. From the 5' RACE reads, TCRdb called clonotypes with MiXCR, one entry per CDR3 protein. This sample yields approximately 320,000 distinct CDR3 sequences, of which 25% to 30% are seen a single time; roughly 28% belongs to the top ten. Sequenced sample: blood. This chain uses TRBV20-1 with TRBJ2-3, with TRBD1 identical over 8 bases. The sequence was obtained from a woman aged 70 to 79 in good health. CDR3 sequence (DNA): TGCAGTGCTAGACAGGGGGCGCGGACGGATACGCAGTATTTT. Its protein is CSARQGARTDTQYF.